A selection of T cell receptor beta chains follows, all from one sample in a study of T cell repertoires in cytomegalovirus infection. TCRdb re-derived calls from the reads in MiXCR, one entry per CDR3 protein. The sample yields 630,000 or so distinct CDR3 sequences, 24% seen once. Sequences were obtained from CD8+ T cells from PBMCs. Source of these receptors: a human donor in good health (CMV status not recorded). Some clones in this sample may be carry-over from other donors' samples. Each CDR3 is given with its conserved first and last residue. D genes are given only for firm matches.

CDR3 protein: CASSSLPGGDNEQFF; V gene: TRBV7-6; D gene: TRBD2; J gene: TRBJ2-1; CDR3 length: 15
CDR3 protein: CASSPKSYNEQFF; V gene: TRBV7-3; D gene: -; J gene: TRBJ2-1; CDR3 length: 13
CDR3 protein: CASIETRVGETQYF; V gene: TRBV7-6; D gene: -; J gene: TRBJ2-5; CDR3 length: 14
CDR3 protein: CASAEASTTDTQYF; V gene: TRBV7-9; D gene: -; J gene: TRBJ2-3; CDR3 length: 14
CDR3 protein: CASSQAAMRQGFPGELFF; V gene: TRBV3-1; D gene: TRBD1; J gene: TRBJ2-2; CDR3 length: 18
CDR3 protein: CASSQGRGSGANVLTF; V gene: TRBV4-1; D gene: -; J gene: TRBJ2-6; CDR3 length: 16
CDR3 protein: CASSHLTAYEQYF; V gene: TRBV13; D gene: -; J gene: TRBJ2-7; CDR3 length: 13
CDR3 protein: CASGFSFQGSLAGGLQNIQYF; V gene: TRBV12-5; D gene: TRBD2; J gene: TRBJ2-4; CDR3 length: 21
CDR3 protein: CASNLTPRHGPDTQYF; V gene: TRBV28; D gene: -; J gene: TRBJ2-3; CDR3 length: 16
CDR3 protein: CASSYSIRQGHTEAFF; V gene: TRBV6-2/TRBV6-3; D gene: TRBD1; J gene: TRBJ1-1; CDR3 length: 16
CDR3 protein: CASSPWQGPALNEQFF; V gene: TRBV6-6; D gene: -; J gene: TRBJ2-1; CDR3 length: 16
CDR3 protein: CAISESSTQQETQYF; V gene: TRBV10-3; D gene: -; J gene: TRBJ2-5; CDR3 length: 15
CDR3 protein: CASKTTGGNEQFF; V gene: TRBV28; D gene: TRBD1; J gene: TRBJ2-1; CDR3 length: 13
CDR3 protein: CASRTINEKLFF; V gene: TRBV7-6; D gene: -; J gene: TRBJ1-4; CDR3 length: 12
CDR3 protein: CASSQYRGARETQYF; V gene: TRBV14; D gene: TRBD1; J gene: TRBJ2-5; CDR3 length: 15
CDR3 protein: CASSPNASGQETQYF; V gene: TRBV6-6; D gene: TRBD2; J gene: TRBJ2-5; CDR3 length: 15
CDR3 protein: CSALRGRRNQPQHF; V gene: TRBV20-1; D gene: TRBD1; J gene: TRBJ1-5; CDR3 length: 14
CDR3 protein: CASSFGTGPIDF; V gene: TRBV27; D gene: TRBD1; J gene: TRBJ2-3; CDR3 length: 12
CDR3 protein: CASSFNKGGELFF; V gene: TRBV5-5; D gene: -; J gene: TRBJ2-2; CDR3 length: 13
CDR3 protein: CASSPLSGGGARTGELFF; V gene: TRBV7-2; D gene: -; J gene: TRBJ2-2; CDR3 length: 18
CDR3 protein: CASSLDRGIFSYNEQFF; V gene: TRBV6-5; D gene: TRBD1; J gene: TRBJ2-1; CDR3 length: 17
CDR3 protein: CAISEPDREYPEAFF; V gene: TRBV10-3; D gene: -; J gene: TRBJ1-1; CDR3 length: 15
CDR3 protein: CASSHQGQENTEAFF; V gene: TRBV7-4; D gene: -; J gene: TRBJ1-1; CDR3 length: 15
CDR3 protein: CASSPWDGVFTDTQYF; V gene: TRBV28; D gene: -; J gene: TRBJ2-3; CDR3 length: 16
CDR3 protein: CASSPSVNGELFF; V gene: TRBV28; D gene: -; J gene: TRBJ2-2; CDR3 length: 13
CDR3 protein: CASSFRDRTSTDTQYF; V gene: TRBV12-3/TRBV12-4; D gene: -; J gene: TRBJ2-3; CDR3 length: 16
CDR3 protein: CASSIAGGIYNEQFF; V gene: TRBV19; D gene: TRBD2; J gene: TRBJ2-1; CDR3 length: 15
CDR3 protein: CASSFRTVYSNQPQHF; V gene: TRBV12-3/TRBV12-4; D gene: -; J gene: TRBJ1-5; CDR3 length: 16
CDR3 protein: CASSLSGEDSNQPQHF; V gene: TRBV7-2; D gene: -; J gene: TRBJ1-5; CDR3 length: 16
CDR3 protein: CASSLVTDEKLFF; V gene: TRBV7-2; D gene: -; J gene: TRBJ1-4; CDR3 length: 13
CDR3 protein: CASSYQIKTGELFF; V gene: TRBV6-2/TRBV6-3; D gene: -; J gene: TRBJ2-2; CDR3 length: 14
CDR3 protein: CASSLEIANTEAFF; V gene: TRBV5-6; D gene: -; J gene: TRBJ1-1; CDR3 length: 14
CDR3 protein: CASRGPWEQFF; V gene: TRBV7-2; D gene: -; J gene: TRBJ2-1; CDR3 length: 11
CDR3 protein: CVSRGMVREDYGYTF; V gene: TRBV28; D gene: TRBD1; J gene: TRBJ1-2; CDR3 length: 15
CDR3 protein: CASSDGITDTQYF; V gene: TRBV6-4; D gene: -; J gene: TRBJ2-3; CDR3 length: 13
CDR3 protein: CASTERAGANVLTF; V gene: TRBV19; D gene: -; J gene: TRBJ2-6; CDR3 length: 14
CDR3 protein: CASSLGLETHHEQFF; V gene: TRBV4-3; D gene: -; J gene: TRBJ2-1; CDR3 length: 15
CDR3 protein: CASSFPGQRSAEAFF; V gene: TRBV28; D gene: -; J gene: TRBJ1-1; CDR3 length: 15
CDR3 protein: CASSGGTETQYF; V gene: TRBV5-5; D gene: -; J gene: TRBJ2-5; CDR3 length: 12
CDR3 protein: CASGSTSNTGELFF; V gene: TRBV25-1; D gene: -; J gene: TRBJ2-2; CDR3 length: 14
CDR3 protein: CAIRTGPYEQYF; V gene: TRBV10-3; D gene: TRBD1; J gene: TRBJ2-7; CDR3 length: 12
CDR3 protein: CASSDDFLAKLFF; V gene: TRBV25-1; D gene: -; J gene: TRBJ1-4; CDR3 length: 13
CDR3 protein: CASSFAGEAFF; V gene: TRBV13; D gene: -; J gene: TRBJ1-1; CDR3 length: 11
CDR3 protein: CASSGGGTLEGNEQFF; V gene: TRBV5-4; D gene: -; J gene: TRBJ2-1; CDR3 length: 16
CDR3 protein: CASNDGYEQYF; V gene: TRBV19; D gene: -; J gene: TRBJ2-7; CDR3 length: 11
CDR3 protein: CASSLVGQIANTGELFF; V gene: TRBV7-9; D gene: -; J gene: TRBJ2-2; CDR3 length: 17
CDR3 protein: CASSLGQAGSYNEQFF; V gene: TRBV28; D gene: TRBD1; J gene: TRBJ2-1; CDR3 length: 16
CDR3 protein: CASSLEDRGPYGYTF; V gene: TRBV5-6; D gene: TRBD1; J gene: TRBJ1-2; CDR3 length: 15
CDR3 protein: CSVLRGSYNEQFF; V gene: TRBV29-1; D gene: -; J gene: TRBJ2-1; CDR3 length: 13
CDR3 protein: CASSASNLYGYTF; V gene: TRBV25-1; D gene: -; J gene: TRBJ1-2; CDR3 length: 13
CDR3 protein: CASTDRDRGYEQYF; V gene: TRBV5-1; D gene: TRBD1; J gene: TRBJ2-7; CDR3 length: 14